This paragraph covers one T cell receptor beta chain sequence. CDR3 length equals 13 residues. Trimming at V came to 7 bases and at J to 5 bases, leaving 6 bases not matched to a gene. Germline CDR1 SQVTM, CDR2 ANQGSEA. This sample is drawn from a study of blood T cell repertoires in COVID-19. Allocation to cohorts depended on clinical history reported by the participants. The authors' processing: The authors estimated nucleated cell counts from reference gene primer amplification. Using immunoSEQ multiplex PCR, the repertoire was profiled, and TCRdb retains in-frame clones only, with some absent. V and J calls and clone size are given by that table; D and trimming were obtained from the DNA. This repertoire shows a few hundred thousand clones, roughly four fifths found once; its top ten account for over 4.5%.

V gene TRBV29-1 combines with J gene TRBJ1-4, with 8 bases identical to TRBD1. The specimen sequenced was PBMCs or T cells enriched from blood (not recorded which). This TCR was recovered from a woman in her forties or fifties who had recovered from COVID-19. The chain's CDR3 is CSATQGANEKLFF. CDR3 DNA sequence: TGCAGCGCTACCCAGGGGGCGAATGAAAAACTGTTTTTT. Together with reference TRBV29-1 and TRBJ1-4, the CDR3 gives the full variable domain: SAVISQKPSRDICQRGTSLTIQCQVDSQVTMMFWYRQQPGQSLTLIATANQGSEATYESGFVIDKFPISRPNLTFSTLTVSNMSPEDSSIYLCSATQGANEKLFFGSGTQLSVL.